The clone carrying this T cell receptor (beta chain) appeared a few times. Authors' data handling: Researchers report that nucleated cell counts were estimated from reference gene primer amplification. TCRdb's table, derived via immunoSEQ multiplex PCR, lists solely in-frame clones and lacks some. The V and J calls and clone size come from that table; D and trimming were worked out from the DNA. Of under 250,000 clones detected, more than 65% appear once; the ten largest clones hold over 2.5%. V lost 4 bases to trimming and J lost 10 bases; unmatched junction nucleotides: 19. The germline CDR1 and CDR2 sequences are LGHDT and YNNKEL (reference sequence). The CDR3 spans 18 residues. These data belong to a study of blood T cell repertoires in COVID-19. Study-level background: COVID-19 samples from acute and convalescent phases originated in the United States, Italy and Spain. Sample material is recorded as cDNA or gDNA derived from T cells, B-cell-depleted T cells, or PBMCs.

The rearrangement joins TRBV3-1 (or the pseudogene TRBV3-2) to TRBJ1-4; 9 nucleotides align to TRBD1. The TCR comes from a woman under 40 who had recovered from COVID-19. Sequenced input: peripheral blood. Here the CDR3 reads CASSRRPGQGVLSGKLFF. CDR3 in DNA: TGTGCCAGCAGCCGTCGACCGGGACAGGGAGTGTTGAGTGGAAAACTGTTTTTT.